Following are 31 T cell receptor beta chains from one sample sequenced in a study of untreated major depressive disorder. Study-level points and caveats: TRBV05-01 (Vbeta 5.1) usage was higher in CD4+ T cells of depressed patients than controls.

Produced via immunoSEQ multiplex PCR; TCRdb's table is partial and in-frame only. The sample lists more than 15,000 clones, roughly 90% occurring once. These receptors' antigens are unknown. Sequenced input: CD4+ T cells from PBMCs. The receptors were sampled from a woman aged 40 to 49 with major depressive disorder.

The chain employs TRBV6-5 and TRBJ2-5, with 10 bases matching TRBD2. Trimming at V came to 9 bases and at J to 1 base, leaving 5 bases not matched to a gene. This CDR3 spans 14 amino acids. CDR1 MNHEY and CDR2 SVGAGI come from the germline V gene. CDR3 sequence (DNA): TGTGCCAGTTCGACTAGCGGGCTCCAAGAGACCCAGTACTTC. It yields the protein CASSTSGLQETQYF.

The chain couples TRBV2 to TRBJ2-7; no reliable D call. Germline lookup yields CDR1 SNHLY and CDR2 FYNNEI. V lost 5 bases to trimming and J lost 4 bases, with 3 bases between them. This CDR3 comprises 10 residues. The CDR3 reads CASSLYEQYF. The CDR3 DNA sequence: TGTGCCAGCAGTTTGTACGAGCAGTACTTC.

V and J are TRBV5-8 and TRBJ2-2; a possible D gene is TRBD2 (6 bases). Trimming removed 4 bases at V and 2 bases at J, with 12 bases between. CDR3 size: 15 residues. Germline CDR1 and CDR2: SGHTS and YDEGEE. CDR3 in amino acids: CASSPGLLNTGELFF. The CDR3 region has the DNA TGTGCCAGCAGCCCGGGACTCCTAAACACCGGGGAGCTGTTTTTT.

This chain joins TRBV18 and TRBJ2-2; 10 bases are a match to TRBD2. The CDR3 has 17 residues. V gave up 2 bases and J gave up 7 bases; unmatched junction bases: 10. From germline, CDR1 is KGHSH and CDR2 LQKENI. Here the CDR3 DNA reads TGTGCCAGCTCACCAGTGATCGGGACTAGCGTCGACGGGGAGCTGTTTTTT. Amino acids: CASSPVIGTSVDGELFF. Full variable domain (missing parts from reference TRBV18 and TRBJ2-2): NAGVMQNPRHLVRRRGQEARLRCSPMKGHSHVYWYRQLPEEGLKFMVYLQKENIIDESGMPKERFSAEFPKEGPSILRIQQVVRGDSAAYFCASSPVIGTSVDGELFFGEGSRLTVL.

This rearrangement joins TRBV6-1 to TRBJ1-6, with a tentative D call TRBD1 (6 bases). The CDR3 is 15 amino acids. Germline CDR1 is MNHNS and CDR2 is SASEGT. V was clipped by 0 bases and J by 10 bases, with 13 bases between them. CDR3 nucleotides: TGTGCCAGCAGTGAAGCCCCGGGACAACAATCACCCCTCCACTTT. Its translation: CASSEAPGQQSPLHF.

The CDR3 nucleotides are TGTGCCAGTAGTATAAGGGTAGCGGCACTAACCCCGAGCACAGATACGCAGTATTTT. Translation gives CASSIRVAALTPSTDTQYF. This chain joins TRBV19 and TRBJ2-3; TRBD2 might be the D (6 bases). The ends were cut back, 2 bases at V and 0 bases at J, with 21 bases in the middle. The CDR3 is made up of 19 amino acids. The germline gives CDR1 LNHDA, CDR2 SQIVND (reference sequence). Based on the CDR3 plus reference TRBV19 and TRBJ2-3, the full variable domain is DGGITQSPKYLFRKEGQNVTLSCEQNLNHDAMYWYRQDPGQGLRLIYYSQIVNDFQKGDIAEGYSVSREKKESFPLTVTSAQKNPTAFYLCASSIRVAALTPSTDTQYFGPGTRLTVL.

The V call is TRBV5-4, the J call TRBJ1-2, with a weak D call TRBD1 (5 bases). CDR1 and CDR2 from the germline V gene are SGHNT and YYREEE (reference sequence). V was trimmed by 3 bases and J by 7 bases, leaving 13 bases between them. This CDR3 region has 13 residues. Here the CDR3 reads CASSWIGAGGYTF. The CDR3 region has the DNA TGTGCCAGCAGCTGGATTGGGGCAGGTGGCTACACCTTC.

The chain recombines TRBV5-6 with TRBJ2-1; D is undetermined. Trimming stripped 4 bases from V and 0 bases from J, with 8 bases between. Germline CDR1 is SGHDT and CDR2 is YYEEEE. There are 14 residues in the CDR3. DNA of the CDR3: TGTGCCAGCAGCCAGCTTAGCTCCTACAATGAGCAGTTCTTC. Translation gives CASSQLSSYNEQFF.

The chain has TRBV6-5 and TRBJ1-2; D is uncertain. The CDR3 totals 15 residues. Germline V CDR1 and CDR2: MNHEY, SVGAGI. V was shortened by 7 bases and J by 2 bases, with 17 bases between the two germline ends. The chain's CDR3 is CASTPRRTENYGYTF. The CDR3 DNA is TGTGCCAGCACACCCAGAAGGACGGAAAACTATGGCTACACCTTC.

The chain couples TRBV2 to TRBJ1-1, with D perhaps TRBD1 (5 bases). Germline V gene data show CDR1 as SNHLY and CDR2 as FYNNEI. V lost 8 bases and J lost 2, with 12 bases in between. The CDR3 runs to 13 residues. CDR3 in DNA: TGTGCCAGCCTTAGGGACGCCAACACTGAAGCTTTCTTT. This gives the protein CASLRDANTEAFF.

This chain links TRBV2 with TRBJ1-5; D is unclear. Trimming cost V 5 bases and J 2 bases, with 13 bases left between them. Germline V CDR1 and CDR2: SNHLY, FYNNEI. There are 15 residues in the CDR3. Here the CDR3 DNA reads TGTGCCAGCAGTTATACATGGGATGGCAATCAGCCCCAGCATTTT. Protein: CASSYTWDGNQPQHF.

This clone has just a few counts. The chain is built from TRBV7-2 and TRBJ2-1; D unclear. The CDR3 has 13 residues. V gave up 2 bases and J gave up 12 bases, with 14 bases separating them. CDR1 and CDR2 (germline): SGHTA, FQGNSA. CDR3 amino acids: CASSLFPETRQFF. The DNA of the CDR3 is TGTGCCAGCAGCTTATTTCCGGAGACCCGGCAGTTCTTC. The entire variable domain, with the rest obtained from reference TRBV7-2 and TRBJ2-1, is as follows: GAGVSQSPSNKVTEKGKDVELRCDPISGHTALYWYRQSLGQGLEFLIYFQGNSAPDKSGLPSDRFSAERTGGSVSTLTIQRTQQEDSAVYLCASSLFPETRQFFGPGTRLTVL.

This chain joins TRBV29-1 and TRBJ1-3; 7 nucleotides match TRBD1. Germline CDR1 reads SQVTM; CDR2 reads ANQGSEA. J lost 1 base, V lost 7 bases, and 4 bases had no gene match. The length of the CDR3 is 13 residues. For the CDR3, the DNA is TGCAGCGGGGTGACAGGGTCTGGAAACACCATATATTTT. The encoded protein is CSGVTGSGNTIYF.

The rearrangement joins TRBV18 to TRBJ2-3; D is possibly TRBD1 (6 bases). Germline CDR1 reads KGHSH; CDR2 reads LQKENI. The V gene lost 6 bases and the J gene lost 7 bases, with 17 bases spanning the gap. The CDR3 consists of 14 residues. The CDR3 DNA reads TGTGCCAGCTCCCCCGTAGGGGGAACGAATACGCAGTATTTT. This codes for CASSPVGGTNTQYF. Full variable domain (missing parts from reference TRBV18 and TRBJ2-3): NAGVMQNPRHLVRRRGQEARLRCSPMKGHSHVYWYRQLPEEGLKFMVYLQKENIIDESGMPKERFSAEFPKEGPSILRIQQVVRGDSAAYFCASSPVGGTNTQYFGPGTRLTVL.

The rearrangement joins TRBV30 to TRBJ2-2; 12 nucleotides align to TRBD1. Germline CDR1 and CDR2: GTSNPN and SVGIG (reference sequence). The CDR3 consists of 15 residues. V was clipped by 5 bases and J by 7 bases; unmatched bases: 8. CDR3 coding DNA: TGTGCCTGGCTCGCCGGGACAGGGGGCATCGGGGAGCTGTTTTTT. It is translated as CAWLAGTGGIGELFF. The variable domain in full, with the rest retrieved from reference TRBV30 and TRBJ2-2, is SQTIHQWPATLVQPVGSPLSLECTVEGTSNPNLYWYRQAAGRGLQLLFYSVGIGQISSEVPQNLSASRPQDRQFILSSKKLLLSDSGFYLCAWLAGTGGIGELFFGEGSRLTVL.

The CDR3 nucleotides are TGTGCCAGCAGCCCTCAGGAGCACTATGGCTACACCTTC. Protein: CASSPQEHYGYTF. The gene calls are TRBV11-2 and TRBJ1-2, with D unresolved. Trimming took 5 bases from V and 3 from J, leaving 10 bases between them. The germline V gene has CDR1 SGHAT and CDR2 FQNNGV. This CDR3 contains 13 residues. Full variable domain (rest looked up from reference TRBV11-2 and TRBJ1-2): EAGVAQSPRYKIIEKRQSVAFWCNPISGHATLYWYQQILGQGPKLLIQFQNNGVVDDSQLPKDRFSAERLKGVDSTLKIQPAKLEDSAVYLCASSPQEHYGYTFGSGTRLTVV.

This clone was observed a handful of times. This chain uses TRBV19 with TRBJ1-2; 9 positions match TRBD1. CDR1 and CDR2 (germline): LNHDA, SQIVND (reference sequence). The CDR3 length is 15 residues. The junction had 6 bases not matched to a gene; V was cut back by 3 bases and J by 4 bases. DNA for the CDR3: TGTGCCAGTAGTATCAACTCGGACAGGGGCTATGGCTACACCTTC. This encodes CASSINSDRGYGYTF.

The rearrangement uses TRBV7-9 and TRBJ1-2; 7 bases map to TRBD1. The CDR3 sequence is 18 residues long. Per germline, CDR1 SEHNR and CDR2 FQNEAQ (reference sequence). The junction had 15 bases not matched to a gene; V was cut back by 5 bases and J by 0 bases. CDR3 coding DNA: TGTGCCAGCAGCCGAAGTATGATCCCAGGGGGATCTAACTATGGCTACACCTTC. This sequence encodes CASSRSMIPGGSNYGYTF.

The chain combines TRBV18 with TRBJ2-7; D is perhaps TRBD1 or TRBD2 (5 bases each). Per the germline V gene, CDR1 is KGHSH and CDR2 is LQKENI. The CDR3 is made up of 14 amino acids. The V gene lost 8 bases and the J gene lost 0 bases, with 14 bases spanning the gap. The CDR3 DNA reads as TGTGCCAGCCTCCGGGACCTCAACTCCTACGAGCAGTACTTC. Its translation is CASLRDLNSYEQYF.

The chain is built from TRBV5-4 and TRBJ1-4, with D perhaps TRBD1 (6 bases). CDR1 is SGHNT, CDR2 YYREEE, per germline (reference sequence). The length of the CDR3 is 16 residues. Trimming stripped 2 bases from V and 0 bases from J, with 11 bases between. CDR3 region: CASSLEGGATNEKLFF. The CDR3 DNA is TGTGCCAGCAGCTTAGAGGGGGGAGCAACTAATGAAAAACTGTTTTTT.

This rearrangement joins TRBV5-6 to TRBJ2-5; no clear D. Trimming cost V 4 bases and J 4 bases, with 14 bases left between them. The CDR3 extends over 14 amino acids. The V gene's germline CDR1 is SGHDT and CDR2 YYEEEE. CDR3 coding DNA: TGTGCCAGCAGCCCAAGGGTTCGTGTAGAGACCCAGTACTTC. Protein sequence: CASSPRVRVETQYF.

This chain links TRBV9 with TRBJ1-1; D is uncertain. The CDR3 sequence is 13 residues long. V was shortened by 0 bases and J by 2 bases, with 5 bases between the two germline ends. From germline, CDR1 is SGDLS and CDR2 YYNGEE. The CDR3 reads CASSVAANTEAFF. The DNA of the CDR3 is TGTGCCAGCAGCGTAGCAGCAAACACTGAAGCTTTCTTT.

The chain uses TRBV30 and TRBJ1-3, with D tentatively TRBD1 (5 bases). There are 13 residues in the CDR3. Germline-derived CDR1 and CDR2 are GTSNPN and SVGIG (reference sequence). The DNA of the CDR3 is TGTGCGGGGCTAGGGAGCTCTGGAAACACCATATATTTT. This encodes CAGLGSSGNTIYF.

CDR3 loop: CASSLEGRGTEAFF. CDR3 DNA sequence: TGCGCCAGCAGCTTAGAGGGTAGGGGCACTGAAGCTTTCTTT. The chain recombines TRBV5-1 with TRBJ1-1; D may be TRBD1 (5 bases). The V end was cut by 2 bases, the J end by 4 bases, with 12 bases between. This CDR3 is 14 amino acids long. The germline CDR1 and CDR2 sequences are SGHRS and YFSETQ.

The CDR3 reads CASRLDRATGELFF. In DNA form, the CDR3 reads TGTGCCAGCAGACTAGACAGGGCTACCGGGGAGCTGTTTTTT. The rearrangement joins TRBV6-4 to TRBJ2-2; 7 bases fit TRBD1. V shed 6 bases and J 5 bases; nucleotides not matched to a gene: 6. CDR1 MRHNA and CDR2 SNTAGT come from the germline V gene. This CDR3 is built from 14 residues.

The chain combines TRBV11-3 with TRBJ2-6; tentatively, D is TRBD2 (5 bases). Germline V gene lookup returns CDR1 SGHNT and CDR2 YENEEA. The CDR3 is 20 residues long. V lost 0 bases and J 0 bases, leaving 18 bases between the germline ends. DNA of the CDR3: TGTGCCAGCAGCTTAGATTATTTCGGGATGCCTAACTCTGGGGCCAACGTCCTGACTTTC. It is translated as CASSLDYFGMPNSGANVLTF.

This chain links TRBV12-2 with TRBJ1-4. TRBV12-2 is a documented pseudogene. There are 13 residues in the CDR3. The CDR3 DNA is TGTGCAAGTTCGGCAAGAACTAATGAAAAACTGTTTTTT. Translated: CASSARTNEKLFF.

The chain is built from TRBV6-5 and TRBJ2-1; D may correspond to TRBD1 or TRBD2 (5 bases each). The V gene lost 6 bases and the J gene lost 13 bases, with 25 bases spanning the gap. The CDR3 contains 15 residues. CDR1 is MNHEY, CDR2 SVGAGI, per germline. The CDR3 nucleotides are TGTGCCAGCAGAACCTCGGGGCCGGCTACGATGAGCCAGTTCTTC. This codes for CASRTSGPATMSQFF.

CDR3 region: CSVGGGGAEAFF. The DNA for the CDR3 is TGCAGCGTTGGGGGGGGCGGCGCGGAAGCTTTCTTT. This chain joins TRBV29-1 and TRBJ1-1, with D perhaps TRBD1 (6 bases). V dropped 4 bases and J dropped 8 bases, with 14 bases sitting between them. This CDR3 has 12 residues. The germline gives CDR1 SQVTM, CDR2 ANQGSEA. Based on the CDR3 plus reference TRBV29-1 and TRBJ1-1, the full variable domain is SAVISQKPSRDICQRGTSLTIQCQVDSQVTMMFWYRQQPGQSLTLIATANQGSEATYESGFVIDKFPISRPNLTFSTLTVSNMSPEDSSIYLCSVGGGGAEAFFGQGTRLTVV.

Remarks on this clone: Sequence at one end of the junction differs from germline and may be a read error. The rearrangement links TRBV7-7 to TRBJ1-1; perhaps TRBD1 as D (5 bases). The germline V gene encodes CDR1 SSHAT and CDR2 FNYEAQ (reference sequence). This CDR3 region has 13 residues. CDR3 region: CASSVQDYPEAFF. The DNA for the CDR3 is TGTGCTAGCAGCGTACAGGATTACCCTGAAGCTTTCTTT. Full variable domain (outside the CDR3, taken from reference TRBV7-7 and TRBJ1-1): GAGVSQSPRYKVTKRGQDVTLRCDPISSHATLYWYQQALGQGPEFLTYFNYEAQPDKSGLPSDRFSAERPEGSISTLTIQRTEQRDSAMYRCASSVQDYPEAFFGQGTRLTVV.

The chain is built from TRBV30 and TRBJ2-1; the D gene could be TRBD1 or TRBD2 (6 bases each). The CDR3 extends over 17 amino acids. Between the trimmed V and J ends, which lost 2 bases and 0 bases, there was a span of 17 bases. Germline V gives CDR1 GTSNPN, CDR2 SVGIG (reference sequence). The CDR3 DNA is TGTGCCTGGAGTAAGGGACTTACCAGGGGCTCCTACAATGAGCAGTTCTTC. It codes for CAWSKGLTRGSYNEQFF.